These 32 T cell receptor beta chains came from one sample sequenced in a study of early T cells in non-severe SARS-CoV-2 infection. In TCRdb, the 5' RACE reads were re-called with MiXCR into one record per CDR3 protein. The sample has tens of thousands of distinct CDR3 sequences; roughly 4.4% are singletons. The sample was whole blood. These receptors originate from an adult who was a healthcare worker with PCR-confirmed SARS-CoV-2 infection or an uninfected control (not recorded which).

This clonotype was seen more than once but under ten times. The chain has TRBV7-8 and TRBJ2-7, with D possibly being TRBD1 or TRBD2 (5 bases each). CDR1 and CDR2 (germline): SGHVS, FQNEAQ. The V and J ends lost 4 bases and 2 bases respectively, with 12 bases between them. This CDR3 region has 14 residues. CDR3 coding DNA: TGTGCCAGCAGCTCGAGGGAGACAGCCTACGAGCAGTACTTC. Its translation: CASSSRETAYEQYF.

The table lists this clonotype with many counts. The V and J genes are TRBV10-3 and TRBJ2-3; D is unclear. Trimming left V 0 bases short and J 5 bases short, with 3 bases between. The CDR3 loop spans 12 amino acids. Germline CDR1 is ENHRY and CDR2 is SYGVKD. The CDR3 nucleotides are TGTGCCATCAGTGAGTCAGGAGATACGCAGTATTTT. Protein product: CAISESGDTQYF.

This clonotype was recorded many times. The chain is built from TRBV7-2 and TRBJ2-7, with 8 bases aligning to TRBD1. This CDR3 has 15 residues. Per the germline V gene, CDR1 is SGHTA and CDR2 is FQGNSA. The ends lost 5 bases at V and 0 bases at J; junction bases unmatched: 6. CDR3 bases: TGTGCCAGCAGCCCATGGACAGGGTCCTCCTACGAGCAGTACTTC. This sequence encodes CASSPWTGSSYEQYF.

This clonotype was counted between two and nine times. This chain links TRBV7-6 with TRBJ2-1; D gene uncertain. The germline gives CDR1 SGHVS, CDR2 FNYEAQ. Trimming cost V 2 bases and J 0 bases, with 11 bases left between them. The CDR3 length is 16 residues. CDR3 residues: CASSLRGGSSYNEQFF. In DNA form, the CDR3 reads TGTGCCAGCAGCTTAAGAGGCGGAAGCTCCTACAATGAGCAGTTCTTC.

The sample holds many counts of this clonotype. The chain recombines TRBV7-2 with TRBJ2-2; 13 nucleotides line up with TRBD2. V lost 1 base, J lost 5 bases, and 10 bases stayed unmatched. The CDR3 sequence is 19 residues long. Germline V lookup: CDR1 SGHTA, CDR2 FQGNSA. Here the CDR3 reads CASSLETSGGAGGTGELFF. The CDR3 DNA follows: TGTGCCAGCAGCTTAGAAACTAGCGGGGGGGCCGGAGGGACCGGGGAGCTGTTTTTT.

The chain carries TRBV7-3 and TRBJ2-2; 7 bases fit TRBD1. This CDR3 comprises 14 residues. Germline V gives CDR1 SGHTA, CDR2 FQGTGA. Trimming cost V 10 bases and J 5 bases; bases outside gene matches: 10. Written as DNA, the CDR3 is TGTGCCACAAGGGGACAGTCGGGTACCGGGGAGCTGTTTTTT. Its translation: CATRGQSGTGELFF.

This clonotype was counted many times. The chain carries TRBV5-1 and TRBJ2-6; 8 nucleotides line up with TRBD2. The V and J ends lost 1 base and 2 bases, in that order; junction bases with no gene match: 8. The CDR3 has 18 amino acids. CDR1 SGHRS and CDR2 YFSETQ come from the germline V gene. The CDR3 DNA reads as TGCGCCAGCAGCTTGCTGTCCGGGACTAGTCCTGGGGCCAACGTCCTGACTTTC. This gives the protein CASSLLSGTSPGANVLTF.

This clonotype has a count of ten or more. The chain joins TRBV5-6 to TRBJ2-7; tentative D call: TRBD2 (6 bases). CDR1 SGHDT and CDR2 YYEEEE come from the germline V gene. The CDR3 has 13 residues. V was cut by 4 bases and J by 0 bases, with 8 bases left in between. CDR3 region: CASSSGSSYEQYF. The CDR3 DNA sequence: TGTGCCAGCAGCAGCGGGTCCTCCTACGAGCAGTACTTC.

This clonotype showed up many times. This CDR3 reads CAWERGGNQPQHF. The CDR3 DNA sequence: TGTGCCTGGGAAAGGGGTGGCAATCAGCCCCAGCATTTT. This chain connects TRBV30 to TRBJ1-5; a weak D match, TRBD1 (5 bases). CDR3 length equals 13 residues. Germline CDR1 GTSNPN, CDR2 SVGIG (reference sequence). Trimming removed 5 bases from V and 2 bases from J, with 10 bases in between. Based on the CDR3 plus reference TRBV30 and TRBJ1-5, the full variable domain is SQTIHQWPATLVQPVGSPLSLECTVEGTSNPNLYWYRQAAGRGLQLLFYSVGIGQISSEVPQNLSASRPQDRQFILSSKKLLLSDSGFYLCAWERGGNQPQHFGDGTRLSIL.

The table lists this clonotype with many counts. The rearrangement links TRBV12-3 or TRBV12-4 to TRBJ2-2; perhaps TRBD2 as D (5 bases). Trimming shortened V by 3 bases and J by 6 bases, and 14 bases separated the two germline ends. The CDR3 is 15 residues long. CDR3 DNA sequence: TGTGCCAGCAGTTTTTCATCTGGGAGAGCCGGGGAGCTGTTTTTT. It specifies CASSFSSGRAGELFF.

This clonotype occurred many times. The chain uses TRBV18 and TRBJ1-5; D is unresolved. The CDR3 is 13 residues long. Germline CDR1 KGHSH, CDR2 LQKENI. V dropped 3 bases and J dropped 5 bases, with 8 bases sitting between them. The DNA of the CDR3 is TGTGCCAGCTCACCCGCCCGGGATCAGCCCCAGCATTTT. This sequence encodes CASSPARDQPQHF.

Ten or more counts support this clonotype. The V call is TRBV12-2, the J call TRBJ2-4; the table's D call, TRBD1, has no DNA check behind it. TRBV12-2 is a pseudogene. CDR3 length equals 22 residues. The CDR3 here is CASRLLWLRGRSSLRPKNIQYF. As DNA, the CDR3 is TGTGCAAGTCGCTTGTTATGGCTGCGGGGGAGAAGTTCCCTGAGGCCAAAAAACATTCAGTACTTC.

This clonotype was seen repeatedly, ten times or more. CDR3 bases: TGCAGTGCTAGAGTGGGCCGACTAGCGGTTAATGAGCAGTTCTTC. Protein: CSARVGRLAVNEQFF. The chain joins TRBV20-1 to TRBJ2-1; 9 bases line up with TRBD2. CDR1 and CDR2 from the germline V gene are DFQATT and SNEGSKA (reference sequence). There are 15 residues in the CDR3. The trim removed 1 base at V and 7 bases at J, leaving 8 bases unmatched.

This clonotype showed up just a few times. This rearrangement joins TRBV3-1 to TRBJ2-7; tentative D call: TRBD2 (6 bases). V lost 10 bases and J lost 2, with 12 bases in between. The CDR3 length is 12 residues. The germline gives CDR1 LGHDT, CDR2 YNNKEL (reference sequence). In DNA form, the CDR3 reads TGTGCCACCCCCCGGGGGACCTACGAGCAGTACTTC. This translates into CATPRGTYEQYF.

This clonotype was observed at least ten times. Here the CDR3 DNA reads TGTGCCAGCAGTTTACGGGGGGGCGTACCAGATACGCAGTATTTT. Protein product: CASSLRGGVPDTQYF. This rearrangement joins TRBV12-3 or TRBV12-4 to TRBJ2-3; 8 bases match TRBD2. The CDR3 length is 15 residues. Germline trimming cut 2 bases from V and 4 bases from J; bases unmatched to any gene: 5.

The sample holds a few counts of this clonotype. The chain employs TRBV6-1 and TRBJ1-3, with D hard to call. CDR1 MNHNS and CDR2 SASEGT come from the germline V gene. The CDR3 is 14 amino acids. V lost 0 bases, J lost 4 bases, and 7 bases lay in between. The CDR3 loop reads CASSEAGRGNTIYF. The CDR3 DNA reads TGTGCCAGCAGTGAAGCCGGCAGGGGAAACACCATATATTTT.

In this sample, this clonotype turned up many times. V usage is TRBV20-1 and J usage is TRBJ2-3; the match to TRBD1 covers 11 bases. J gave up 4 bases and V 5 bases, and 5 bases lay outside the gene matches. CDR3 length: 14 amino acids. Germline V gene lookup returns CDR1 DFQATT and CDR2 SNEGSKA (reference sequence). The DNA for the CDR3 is TGCAGTGCTCCACGGGACAGGGGGTCAGATACGCAGTATTTT. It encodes CSAPRDRGSDTQYF.

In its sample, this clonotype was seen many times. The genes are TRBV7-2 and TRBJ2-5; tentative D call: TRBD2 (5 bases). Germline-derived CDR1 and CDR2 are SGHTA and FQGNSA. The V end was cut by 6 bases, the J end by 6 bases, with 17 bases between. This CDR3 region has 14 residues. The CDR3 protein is CASRKPGFQKTQYF. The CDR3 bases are TGTGCCAGCAGGAAGCCGGGGTTCCAGAAGACCCAGTACTTC. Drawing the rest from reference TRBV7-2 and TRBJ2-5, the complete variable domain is GAGVSQSPSNKVTEKGKDVELRCDPISGHTALYWYRQSLGQGLEFLIYFQGNSAPDKSGLPSDRFSAERTGGSVSTLTIQRTQQEDSAVYLCASRKPGFQKTQYFGPGTRLLVL.

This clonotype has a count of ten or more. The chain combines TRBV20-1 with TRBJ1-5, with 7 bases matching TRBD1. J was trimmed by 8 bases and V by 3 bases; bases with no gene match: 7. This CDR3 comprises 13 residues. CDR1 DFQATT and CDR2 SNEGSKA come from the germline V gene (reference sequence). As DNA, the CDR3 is TGCAGTGCTAGGATCCCAGGGGGGGAGCCCCAGCATTTT. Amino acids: CSARIPGGEPQHF.

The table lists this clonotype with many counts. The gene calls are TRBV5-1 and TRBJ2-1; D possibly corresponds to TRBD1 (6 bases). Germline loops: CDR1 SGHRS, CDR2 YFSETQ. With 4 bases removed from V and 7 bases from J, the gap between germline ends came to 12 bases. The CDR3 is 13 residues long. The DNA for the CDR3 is TGCGCCAGCAGCCCGGACAGCACTAATGAGCAGTTCTTC. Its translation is CASSPDSTNEQFF.

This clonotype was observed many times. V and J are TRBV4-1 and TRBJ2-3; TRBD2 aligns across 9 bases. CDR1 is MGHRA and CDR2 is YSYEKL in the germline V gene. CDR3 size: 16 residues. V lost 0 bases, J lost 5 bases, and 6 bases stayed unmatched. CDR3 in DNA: TGCGCCAGCAGCCAAGAGGCTAGCGGGGTTATAGATACGCAGTATTTT. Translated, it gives CASSQEASGVIDTQYF.

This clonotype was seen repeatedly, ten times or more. The CDR3 DNA reads TGTGCCAGCAGCTCCCATATCGACACTGAAGCTTTCTTT. It is translated as CASSSHIDTEAFF. V gene TRBV7-9 combines with J gene TRBJ1-1, with D uncertain. CDR1 is SEHNR and CDR2 is FQNEAQ in the germline V gene (reference sequence). Between the trimmed V and J ends, which lost 4 bases and 3 bases, there was a span of 9 bases. This CDR3 contains 13 residues.

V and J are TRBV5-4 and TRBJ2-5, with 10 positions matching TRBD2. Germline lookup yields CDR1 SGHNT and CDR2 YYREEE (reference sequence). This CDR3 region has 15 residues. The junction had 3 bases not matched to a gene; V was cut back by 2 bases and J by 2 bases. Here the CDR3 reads CASSFTSGVQETQYF. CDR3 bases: TGTGCCAGCAGCTTTACTAGCGGGGTTCAAGAGACCCAGTACTTC.

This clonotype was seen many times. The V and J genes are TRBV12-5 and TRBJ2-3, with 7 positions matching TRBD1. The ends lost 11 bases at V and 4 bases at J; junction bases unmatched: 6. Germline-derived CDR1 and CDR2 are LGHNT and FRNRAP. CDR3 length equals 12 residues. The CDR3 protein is CASQGVADTQYF. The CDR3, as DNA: TGTGCTTCCCAGGGGGTGGCAGATACGCAGTATTTT.

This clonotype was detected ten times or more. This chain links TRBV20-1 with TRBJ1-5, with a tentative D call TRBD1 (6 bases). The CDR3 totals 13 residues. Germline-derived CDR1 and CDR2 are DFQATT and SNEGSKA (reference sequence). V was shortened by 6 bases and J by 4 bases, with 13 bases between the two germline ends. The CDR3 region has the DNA TGCAGTGCCCAAAGGACAGCTAATCAGCCCCAGCATTTT. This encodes CSAQRTANQPQHF.

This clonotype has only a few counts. The CDR3: CASSFTPAADTQYF. DNA of the CDR3: TGTGCCAGCAGCTTTACCCCGGCGGCAGATACGCAGTATTTT. The V and J genes are TRBV7-9 and TRBJ2-3; D ambiguous. The CDR3 loop spans 14 amino acids. Germline CDR1 reads SEHNR; CDR2 reads FQNEAQ (reference sequence). Trimming pared 3 bases from V and 4 bases from J, leaving 11 bases between.

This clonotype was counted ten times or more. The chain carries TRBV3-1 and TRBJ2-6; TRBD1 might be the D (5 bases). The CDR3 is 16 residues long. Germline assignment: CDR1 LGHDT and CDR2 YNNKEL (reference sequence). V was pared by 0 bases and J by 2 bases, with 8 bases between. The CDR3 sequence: CASSQDVTAGANVLTF. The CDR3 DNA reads TGTGCCAGCAGCCAAGATGTGACAGCTGGGGCCAACGTCCTGACTTTC.

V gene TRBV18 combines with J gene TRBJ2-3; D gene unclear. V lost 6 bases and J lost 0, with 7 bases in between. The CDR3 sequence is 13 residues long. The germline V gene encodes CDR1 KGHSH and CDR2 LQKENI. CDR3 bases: TGTGCCAGCTCCAAGCCTAGCACAGATACGCAGTATTTT. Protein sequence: CASSKPSTDTQYF.

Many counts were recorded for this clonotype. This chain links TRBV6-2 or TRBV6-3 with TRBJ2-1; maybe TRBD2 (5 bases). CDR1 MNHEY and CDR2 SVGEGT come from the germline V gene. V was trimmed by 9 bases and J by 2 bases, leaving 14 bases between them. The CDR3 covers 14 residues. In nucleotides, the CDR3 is TGTGCCAGTAGTGGAGGCGTCACCTACAATGAGCAGTTCTTC. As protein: CASSGGVTYNEQFF.

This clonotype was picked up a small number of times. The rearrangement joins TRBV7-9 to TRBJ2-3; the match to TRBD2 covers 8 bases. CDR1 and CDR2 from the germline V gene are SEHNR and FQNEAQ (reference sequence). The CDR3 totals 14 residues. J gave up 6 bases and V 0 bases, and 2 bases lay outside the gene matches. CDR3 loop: CASSLAQRGDTQYF. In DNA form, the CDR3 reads TGTGCCAGCAGCTTAGCCCAGCGGGGGGATACGCAGTATTTT.

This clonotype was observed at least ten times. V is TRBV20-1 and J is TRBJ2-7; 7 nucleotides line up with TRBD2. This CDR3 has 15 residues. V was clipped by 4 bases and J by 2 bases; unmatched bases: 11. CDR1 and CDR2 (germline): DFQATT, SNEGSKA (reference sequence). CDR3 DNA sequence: TGCAGTGCTATCCAAGGCGGGGGTCCCACCTACGAGCAGTACTTC. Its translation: CSAIQGGGPTYEQYF.

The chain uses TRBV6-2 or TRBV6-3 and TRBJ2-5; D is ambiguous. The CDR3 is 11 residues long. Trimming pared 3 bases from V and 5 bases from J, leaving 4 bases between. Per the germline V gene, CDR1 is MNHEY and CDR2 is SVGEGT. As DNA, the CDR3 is TGTGCCAGCAGTTATGCGGAGACCCAGTACTTC. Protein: CASSYAETQYF.